These T cell receptor beta chains were read from a single sample in a study of molecular identifiers for immune sequencing clone quantification. TCRdb reprocessed the PCR reads with MiXCR, giving one entry per CDR3 protein. The sample holds more than 9,000 distinct CDR3 sequences; 19% are singletons and the top ten take 1.1% to 1.5%. The sample was naive CD8+ T cells from blood, with Jurkat cell RNA spiked in. Receptors originate from a human donor in good health. Some libraries in this study had Jurkat cell RNA spiked in. Both conserved end residues are part of each CDR3. The order of the fields is J gene, clone size, V gene, D gene, CDR3 protein, CDR3 DNA. The D gene is left open where the match is weak. A row's size may be missing; if present it is once, few, many or a size class.

j_call: TRBJ2-3
clone_size: .
v_call: TRBV20-1
d_call: .
cdr3_aa: CSARDFRVSTDAQYF
cdr3_nt: TGCAGTGCTAGAGACTTTAGAGTCAGCACAGATGCACAGTATTTT

j_call: TRBJ2-7
clone_size: medium-sized
v_call: TRBV3-1
d_call: .
cdr3_aa: CASSPRVWPYEQYF
cdr3_nt: TGTGCCAGCAGCCCCCGAGTTTGGCCCTACGAGCAGTACTTC

j_call: TRBJ2-7
clone_size: many
v_call: TRBV19
d_call: TRBD2
cdr3_aa: CASSSSSGSSLAYYEQYF
cdr3_nt: TGTGCCAGTAGTTCCTCCAGCGGGAGCTCCTTAGCGTACTACGAGCAGTACTTC

j_call: TRBJ1-3
clone_size: many
v_call: TRBV20-1
d_call: .
cdr3_aa: CSARGPTVVLDTIYF
cdr3_nt: TGCAGTGCTAGAGGGCCGACAGTGGTCCTCGACACCATATATTTT

j_call: TRBJ2-2
clone_size: many
v_call: TRBV30
d_call: .
cdr3_aa: CAHRHRMLGTGELFF
cdr3_nt: TGTGCCCACCGTCACAGGATGTTAGGCACCGGGGAGCTGTTTTTT

j_call: TRBJ2-5
clone_size: medium-sized
v_call: TRBV5-1
d_call: TRBD2
cdr3_aa: CASRSTLAGEDRETQYF
cdr3_nt: TGCGCCAGCAGATCCACCCTTGCGGGAGAGGACCGAGAGACCCAGTACTTC

j_call: TRBJ1-5
clone_size: many
v_call: TRBV7-9
d_call: .
cdr3_aa: CASSSGGETHQPQHF
cdr3_nt: TGTGCCAGCAGCTCAGGCGGGGAAACCCATCAGCCCCAGCATTTT

j_call: TRBJ1-3
clone_size: medium-sized
v_call: TRBV19
d_call: .
cdr3_aa: CASSIGAAGNTIYF
cdr3_nt: TGTGCCAGTAGTATCGGGGCGGCTGGAAACACCATATATTTT

j_call: TRBJ1-1
clone_size: many
v_call: TRBV6-4
d_call: TRBD1
cdr3_aa: CASKQGVANTEAFF
cdr3_nt: TGTGCCAGCAAGCAGGGGGTTGCTAACACTGAAGCTTTCTTT

j_call: TRBJ2-5
clone_size: many
v_call: TRBV12-5
d_call: .
cdr3_aa: CASGSTGLWTQYF
cdr3_nt: TGTGCTAGTGGTTCCACCGGGTTGTGGACCCAGTACTTC

j_call: TRBJ2-5
clone_size: medium-sized
v_call: TRBV28
d_call: .
cdr3_aa: CASNPTELQETQYF
cdr3_nt: TGTGCCAGCAACCCGACAGAATTACAAGAGACCCAGTACTTC

j_call: TRBJ1-2
clone_size: few
v_call: TRBV12-3/TRBV12-4
d_call: .
cdr3_aa: CASSFGGRGYGYTF
cdr3_nt: TGTGCCAGCAGTTTCGGGGGGCGCGGCTATGGCTACACCTTC

j_call: TRBJ2-7
clone_size: medium-sized
v_call: TRBV4-1
d_call: TRBD1
cdr3_aa: CASSQDQLGGTGRYEQYF
cdr3_nt: TGCGCCAGCAGCCAAGATCAGTTGGGGGGGACAGGGCGCTACGAGCAGTACTTC

j_call: TRBJ1-1
clone_size: .
v_call: TRBV7-9
d_call: TRBD1
cdr3_aa: CASSSPGQGFEAFF
cdr3_nt: TGTGCCAGCAGCTCCCCGGGACAGGGTTTCGAAGCTTTCTTT

j_call: TRBJ2-7
clone_size: many
v_call: TRBV4-3
d_call: TRBD1
cdr3_aa: CASSQARGPGGSYEQYF
cdr3_nt: TGCGCCAGCAGCCAAGCTAGGGGGCCGGGTGGGTCCTACGAGCAGTACTTC

j_call: TRBJ2-3
clone_size: many
v_call: TRBV2
d_call: TRBD2
cdr3_aa: CASSLAAGGITDTQYF
cdr3_nt: TGTGCCAGCAGCCTAGCGGCGGGGGGGATCACAGATACGCAGTATTTT

j_call: TRBJ1-1
clone_size: medium-sized
v_call: TRBV5-1
d_call: TRBD1
cdr3_aa: CASSLGGLNTEAFF
cdr3_nt: TGCGCCAGCAGCTTAGGGGGCCTGAACACTGAAGCTTTCTTT

j_call: TRBJ1-4
clone_size: .
v_call: TRBV7-9
d_call: .
cdr3_aa: CASSLATGTAGQELFF
cdr3_nt: TGTGCCAGTAGCTTAGCTACCGGGACCGCAGGTCAAGAACTGTTTTTT

j_call: TRBJ1-2
clone_size: many
v_call: TRBV6-2/TRBV6-3
d_call: .
cdr3_aa: CASRRSTYGYTF
cdr3_nt: TGTGCCAGCCGACGGTCTACCTATGGCTACACCTTC

j_call: TRBJ2-3
clone_size: medium-sized
v_call: TRBV4-3
d_call: .
cdr3_aa: CASSQVEGEIRTDTQYF
cdr3_nt: TGCGCCAGCAGCCAAGTAGAGGGAGAGATAAGGACAGATACGCAGTATTTT

j_call: TRBJ2-1
clone_size: medium-sized
v_call: TRBV6-6
d_call: TRBD2
cdr3_aa: CASSYELAGGYEQFF
cdr3_nt: TGTGCCAGCAGTTACGAACTAGCGGGAGGTTATGAGCAGTTCTTC

j_call: TRBJ2-3
clone_size: medium-sized
v_call: TRBV6-1
d_call: .
cdr3_aa: CASSGASGGTDTQYF
cdr3_nt: TGTGCCAGCAGTGGCGCGAGCGGTGGCACAGATACGCAGTATTTT

j_call: TRBJ1-1
clone_size: medium-sized
v_call: TRBV16
d_call: TRBD1
cdr3_aa: CASSQSGGAGTEAFF
cdr3_nt: TGTGCCAGCAGCCAATCAGGGGGCGCGGGCACTGAAGCTTTCTTT

j_call: TRBJ1-5
clone_size: many
v_call: TRBV12-3/TRBV12-4
d_call: .
cdr3_aa: CASSLGMGQPQHF
cdr3_nt: TGTGCCAGCAGTTTGGGCATGGGACAGCCCCAGCATTTT

j_call: TRBJ2-3
clone_size: medium-sized
v_call: TRBV6-2/TRBV6-3
d_call: .
cdr3_aa: CASSYSYTQYF
cdr3_nt: TGTGCCAGCAGTTACTCTTATACGCAGTATTTT

j_call: TRBJ2-7
clone_size: few
v_call: TRBV12-5
d_call: .
cdr3_aa: CASGESYGPGPPYEQYF
cdr3_nt: TGTGCTAGTGGGGAAAGCTACGGGCCCGGTCCTCCCTACGAGCAGTACTTC

j_call: TRBJ2-1
clone_size: many
v_call: TRBV6-2/TRBV6-3
d_call: TRBD1
cdr3_aa: CASSSLDRGHEQFF
cdr3_nt: TGTGCCAGCAGTTCCCTGGACAGGGGCCATGAGCAGTTCTTC

j_call: TRBJ2-7
clone_size: medium-sized
v_call: TRBV6-5
d_call: TRBD1
cdr3_aa: CASSYSGTDEQYF
cdr3_nt: TGTGCCAGCAGTTACTCCGGGACAGACGAGCAGTACTTC

j_call: TRBJ2-3
clone_size: many
v_call: TRBV11-3
d_call: .
cdr3_aa: CASSLGSTYHPDTQYF
cdr3_nt: TGTGCCAGCAGCTTAGGTAGCACATACCATCCGGATACGCAGTATTTT